The 10 T cell receptor beta chains below were found in one sample sequenced in a study of T cell repertoires in aging, cancer and after chemotherapy (dated by TCRdb to the late 2010s). Instead of sorted cells or RNA, genomic DNA extracted from peripheral blood served as the source for amplifying TCR beta rearrangements. Data came from an Illumina MiSeq. Rearranged TRB sequences spanning V, D and J segments were amplified in a multiplex touch-down PCR with a mixed TRB-A/B primer pool. In TCRdb, the public reads were trimmed at Q25 with fastp and aligned with MiXCR, with productive beta chains retained. One record per CDR3 amino acid sequence lists the most common genes and DNA. A total of 500 or so distinct CDR3 sequences appear in this sample, approximately 36% of them only once. The ten largest clones take up over 80% of the sample. The source material was blood. The receptor source for this set is a human donor with a blood cancer.

V gene TRBV12-3 or TRBV12-4 combines with J gene TRBJ1-5; possible D gene TRBD1, 6 bases. The CDR3 is 15 amino acids. V lost 5 bases and J lost 3, with 14 bases in between. The CDR3 sequence is CASSLGGSFNQPQHF. The CDR3 DNA follows: TGTGCCAGCAGTCTAGGGGGGTCCTTCAATCAGCCCCAGCATTTT.

J is TRBJ2-1 and V is TRBV7-2; 12 nucleotides agree with TRBD2. From germline, CDR1 is SGHTA and CDR2 FQGNSA. J gave up 6 bases and V 5 bases, and 8 bases lay outside the gene matches. The CDR3 extends over 16 amino acids. CDR3: CASSQRTSGIINEQFF. CDR3 nucleotide sequence: TGTGCCAGCAGCCAAAGGACTAGCGGGATTATCAATGAGCAGTTCTTC. Drawing the rest from reference TRBV7-2 and TRBJ2-1, the complete variable domain is GAGVSQSPSNKVTEKGKDVELRCDPISGHTALYWYRQSLGQGLEFLIYFQGNSAPDKSGLPSDRFSAERTGGSVSTLTIQRTQQEDSAVYLCASSQRTSGIINEQFFGPGTRLTVL.

In this sample, this clonotype is medium-sized. CDR3 sequence reads: CASSPRDPRGGELFF. The CDR3 DNA follows: TGTGCCAGTAGTCCCCGGGATCCGAGAGGCGGGGAGCTGTTTTTT. The chain combines TRBV19 with TRBJ2-2; possible D gene TRBD2, 5 bases. Germline V CDR1 and CDR2: LNHDA, SQIVND (reference sequence). The CDR3 length is 15 residues. Trimming left V 5 bases short and J 7 bases short, with 17 bases between.

The chain couples TRBV28 to TRBJ2-5; unclear D gene. Per germline, CDR1 MDHEN and CDR2 SYDVKM. The germline V and J ends were trimmed by 5 bases and 5 bases, with 15 bases remaining between them. The CDR3 is 14 amino acids. DNA for the CDR3: TGTGCCAGCAGTCTCTCGGGCCCGAGGGAGACCCAGTACTTC. Protein: CASSLSGPRETQYF.

This clonotype was observed a few times. The chain combines TRBV9 with TRBJ2-1; 9 positions agree with TRBD1. This CDR3 contains 15 residues. The germline V gene has CDR1 SGDLS and CDR2 YYNGEE. Unmatched junction bases numbered 10, after V lost 4 bases and J lost 8 bases. The CDR3 loop reads CASSFRDRVLDEQFF. CDR3 DNA: TGTGCCAGCAGCTTCCGGGACAGGGTCCTCGATGAGCAGTTCTTC.

The rearrangement links TRBV6-5 to TRBJ2-1; 8 nucleotides line up with TRBD1. This CDR3 contains 15 residues. Per germline, CDR1 MNHEY and CDR2 SVGAGI. V was clipped by 5 bases and J by 2 bases; unmatched bases: 5. For the CDR3, the DNA is TGTGCCAGCAGTGTTCAGGGACAGGCCTACAATGAGCAGTTCTTC. It is translated as CASSVQGQAYNEQFF.

Only a few counts were recorded for this clonotype. This chain links TRBV12-3 or TRBV12-4 with TRBJ2-2, with 10 positions matching TRBD1. This CDR3 contains 14 residues. V lost 11 bases to trimming and J lost 4 bases; unmatched junction nucleotides: 7. The DNA for the CDR3 is TGTGCCGATGGGACAGGGGCAAGCACCGGGGAGCTGTTTTTT. Amino acid sequence: CADGTGASTGELFF.

The chain carries TRBV29-1 and TRBJ2-2; weak D call: TRBD1 (5 bases). The CDR3 spans 14 residues. V was trimmed by 7 bases and J by 5 bases, leaving 17 bases between them. Germline loops: CDR1 SQVTM, CDR2 ANQGSEA. The CDR3 protein is CSAQGAFGTGELFF. The CDR3 nucleotides read TGCAGCGCCCAAGGGGCTTTTGGGACCGGGGAGCTGTTTTTT.

Sample share makes this clonotype medium-sized (0.01 to 0.1%). The rearrangement links TRBV29-1 to TRBJ2-5; the D is unclear. The CDR3 extends over 15 amino acids. Germline lookup yields CDR1 SQVTM and CDR2 ANQGSEA. With 0 bases removed from V and 2 bases from J, the gap between germline ends came to 13 bases. The CDR3 bases are TGCAGCGTTGAAGATGGTTTTCCCCTACAAGAGACCCAGTACTTC. It encodes CSVEDGFPLQETQYF.

This sequence joins TRBV7-6 and TRBJ2-7, with 9 positions matching TRBD2. This CDR3 is 16 amino acids long. The germline gives CDR1 SGHVS, CDR2 FNYEAQ. The junction had 12 bases not matched to a gene; V was cut back by 5 bases and J by 4 bases. The DNA for the CDR3 is TGTGCCAGCAGCATGAATAGCGGGGGAGGTATATACGAGCAGTACTTC. Encoded protein: CASSMNSGGGIYEQYF.